Following are 17 T cell receptor beta chains from one sample sequenced in a study of CD8 T cells in ankylosing spondylitis (dated by TCRdb to 2015 to 2018). The research as a whole found: Blood from ankylosing spondylitis patients appeared to be characterized by a TCR beta motif composed of several highly homologous amino acid variants.

Receptors were amplified or captured by 5' RACE. The instrument was an Illumina HiSeq 2500. TCRdb took the public reads, trimmed them with fastp at Q25, ran MiXCR for clone calling and kept in-frame beta chains. Entries that share a CDR3 protein sequence are merged under the most common genes and DNA. The sample records a few hundred thousand distinct CDR3 sequences, around 8% of which are singletons. Of the sample, roughly 15% is held by the ten largest clones. These TCRs are of unknown antigen specificity. Sequencing was done on a sample of blood, either unsorted or a sorted T cell fraction (not recorded which). The receptors come from a male donor with ankylosing spondylitis.

The table lists this clonotype with a few counts. The chain employs TRBV30 and TRBJ2-1; D remains ambiguous. CDR1 is GTSNPN and CDR2 is SVGIG in the germline V gene (reference sequence). The V and J ends lost 2 bases and 12 bases respectively, with 14 bases between them. This CDR3 has 12 residues. CDR3 DNA sequence: TGTGCCTGGAGTATCCTTTTCCCCAGGCAGTTCTTC. This codes for CAWSILFPRQFF.

V and J are TRBV28 and TRBJ2-1; 7 bases match TRBD1. CDR1 MDHEN and CDR2 SYDVKM come from the germline V gene. The V segment lost 7 bases and the J segment 4 bases; nucleotides outside the gene matches: 7. The CDR3 length is 14 residues. CDR3 residues: CASTKTGRYNEQFF. In DNA, the CDR3 is TGTGCCAGCACGAAGACAGGGCGATACAATGAGCAGTTCTTC.

This clonotype was seen a few times. The V and J genes are TRBV6-2 or TRBV6-3 and TRBJ2-1, with a tentative D call TRBD2 (6 bases). Germline CDR1 and CDR2: MNHEY and SVGEGT. Trimming shortened V by 2 bases and J by 4 bases, and 15 bases separated the two germline ends. The CDR3 consists of 16 residues. The CDR3 spells CASSYRGGIRYNEQFF. CDR3 nucleotides: TGTGCCAGCAGTTACAGGGGAGGAATTCGGTACAATGAGCAGTTCTTC.

In this sample, this clonotype turned up a few times. V is TRBV5-1 and J is TRBJ1-2; TRBD1 aligns across 9 bases. The CDR3 spans 13 residues. Looked up from germline, CDR1 is SGHRS and CDR2 is YFSETQ. Trimming took 4 bases from V and 8 from J; bases not matched to a gene: 6. CDR3 in DNA: TGCGCCAGCAGCCTGGACAGGGGTATCGGCTACACCTTC. Translated: CASSLDRGIGYTF. The full variable domain, its missing parts supplied by reference TRBV5-1 and TRBJ1-2, is KAGVTQTPRYLIKTRGQQVTLSCSPISGHRSVSWYQQTPGQGLQFLFEYFSETQRNKGNFPGRFSGRQFSNSRSEMNVSTLELGDSALYLCASSLDRGIGYTFGSGTRLTVV.

The sample holds a few counts of this clonotype. The chain joins TRBV12-3 or TRBV12-4 to TRBJ1-6; 9 positions match TRBD1. CDR3 length equals 13 residues. V gave up 5 bases and J gave up 10 bases; unmatched junction bases: 3. CDR3 bases: TGTGCCAGCAGTCCGGACAGGGGATCACCCCTCCACTTT. Encoded protein: CASSPDRGSPLHF.

At least ten counts were recorded for this clonotype. The rearrangement joins TRBV5-1 to TRBJ2-3; TRBD2 aligns across 8 bases. The CDR3 runs to 15 residues. The germline V gene encodes CDR1 SGHRS and CDR2 YFSETQ. The V segment lost 4 bases and the J segment 4 bases; nucleotides outside the gene matches: 8. The CDR3 here is CASSPPAGGADTQYF. The CDR3 coding sequence is TGCGCCAGCAGCCCCCCCGCGGGAGGTGCAGATACGCAGTATTTT.

This chain links TRBV5-1 with TRBJ2-3; possibly TRBD2 for D (6 bases). CDR1 SGHRS and CDR2 YFSETQ come from the germline V gene. Between the trimmed V and J ends, which lost 5 bases and 2 bases, there was a span of 21 bases. The CDR3 covers 17 residues. CDR3 DNA sequence: TGCGCCAGCAGAGCCGGCATAGCGGAGGAAATCACAGATACGCAGTATTTT. Translated, it gives CASRAGIAEEITDTQYF. The full variable domain, its missing parts supplied by reference TRBV5-1 and TRBJ2-3, is KAGVTQTPRYLIKTRGQQVTLSCSPISGHRSVSWYQQTPGQGLQFLFEYFSETQRNKGNFPGRFSGRQFSNSRSEMNVSTLELGDSALYLCASRAGIAEEITDTQYFGPGTRLTVL.

This rearrangement joins TRBV7-2 to TRBJ1-2; a possible D gene is TRBD1 (5 bases). The V gene lost 5 bases and the J gene lost 3 bases, with 7 bases spanning the gap. CDR3 length: 12 residues. From germline, CDR1 is SGHTA and CDR2 FQGNSA. This CDR3 is CASSTGYYGYTF. In DNA form, the CDR3 reads TGTGCCAGCAGCACAGGTTACTATGGCTACACCTTC.

This clonotype was counted a few times. J is TRBJ2-7 and V is TRBV29-1; 7 bases fit TRBD1. With 6 bases clipped from V and 7 bases from J, the junction kept 9 bases outside the gene matches. Germline V CDR1 and CDR2: SQVTM, ANQGSEA. The CDR3 sequence is 12 residues long. The CDR3 DNA sequence: TGCAGCGTGGGAAGACAGGGCTGGGAGCAGTACTTC. Translation gives CSVGRQGWEQYF.

This clonotype has just a few counts. The chain recombines TRBV7-9 with TRBJ1-4; TRBD1 matches 10 bases. There are 15 residues in the CDR3. With V trimmed by 2 bases and J by 5 bases, 2 bases remained unmatched. Germline V gene sequence: CDR1 SEHNR, CDR2 FQNEAQ (reference sequence). Here the CDR3 reads CASSLMGQGNEKLFF. In nucleotides, the CDR3 is TGTGCCAGCAGCTTAATGGGACAGGGGAATGAAAAACTGTTTTTT.

This clonotype was counted between two and nine times. This rearrangement joins TRBV29-1 to TRBJ2-4; possibly TRBD2 for D (6 bases). The germline gives CDR1 SQVTM, CDR2 ANQGSEA. CDR3 length: 12 residues. V shed 4 bases and J shed 11 bases, with 15 bases lying between them. This CDR3 reads CSVVEGIGVQYF. CDR3 nucleotide sequence: TGCAGCGTTGTGGAGGGGATCGGTGTTCAGTACTTC.

This clonotype was observed a handful of times. The chain carries TRBV20-1 and TRBJ2-7; perhaps TRBD2 as D (5 bases). This CDR3 contains 14 residues. The V end lost 1 base, the J end lost 3 bases, and 13 bases lay between the germline ends. Germline V CDR1 and CDR2: DFQATT, SNEGSKA (reference sequence). The CDR3 is CSARVETGYYEQYF. The CDR3 DNA reads TGCAGTGCTAGAGTGGAAACGGGGTACTACGAGCAGTACTTC.

This chain links TRBV9 with TRBJ2-2; D uncertain. V dropped 0 bases and J dropped 3 bases, with 6 bases sitting between them. In germline, CDR1 is SGDLS, CDR2 YYNGEE. This CDR3 contains 14 residues. The CDR3 reads CASSVEGYTGELFF. In nucleotides, the CDR3 is TGTGCCAGCAGCGTAGAGGGTTACACCGGGGAGCTGTTTTTT. The entire variable domain, with the rest obtained from reference TRBV9 and TRBJ2-2, is as follows: DSGVTQTPKHLITATGQRVTLRCSPRSGDLSVYWYQQSLDQGLQFLIQYYNGEERAKGNILERFSAQQFPDLHSELNLSSLELGDSALYFCASSVEGYTGELFFGEGSRLTVL.

The chain employs TRBV11-2 and TRBJ2-1; 14 bases align to TRBD2. CDR1 and CDR2 (germline): SGHAT, FQNNGV. The J segment lost 0 bases and the V segment lost 4 bases, leaving 11 bases of the junction unmatched. The CDR3 extends over 20 amino acids. The CDR3 spells CASSSPTTSGRAHSYNEQFF. Here the CDR3 DNA reads TGTGCCAGCAGCTCGCCGACGACTAGCGGGAGGGCCCACTCCTACAATGAGCAGTTCTTC.

In this sample, this clonotype turned up a few times. V gene TRBV6-2 or TRBV6-3 combines with J gene TRBJ1-4; D is possibly TRBD1 (5 bases). Germline V gene sequence: CDR1 MNHEY, CDR2 SVGEGT. With 6 bases removed from V and 8 bases from J, the gap between germline ends came to 22 bases. The CDR3 loop spans 16 amino acids. CDR3 protein: CASSSNLGAPGEKLFF. The CDR3 DNA sequence: TGTGCCAGCAGCTCCAACCTCGGGGCGCCGGGAGAAAAACTGTTTTTT.

The chain carries TRBV29-1 and TRBJ1-4, with D possibly matching TRBD1 (5 bases). V was clipped by 7 bases and J by 6 bases, with 12 bases between them. This CDR3 comprises 12 residues. Germline CDR1 SQVTM, CDR2 ANQGSEA. CDR3 bases: TGCAGCGGAGACGGGGGAGATGAAAAACTGTTTTTT. This encodes CSGDGGDEKLFF.

This clonotype was seen more than once but under ten times. The CDR3 sequence: CASSLETGTPREQFF. The CDR3 DNA follows: TGCGCCAGCAGCTTGGAGACGGGGACCCCCCGCGAGCAGTTCTTC. The rearrangement links TRBV5-1 to TRBJ2-1; D may match TRBD1 or TRBD2 (5 bases each). Trimming cost V 0 bases and J 10 bases, with 17 bases left between them. CDR3 size: 15 residues. CDR1 is SGHRS and CDR2 is YFSETQ in the germline V gene. Full variable domain (missing parts from reference TRBV5-1 and TRBJ2-1): KAGVTQTPRYLIKTRGQQVTLSCSPISGHRSVSWYQQTPGQGLQFLFEYFSETQRNKGNFPGRFSGRQFSNSRSEMNVSTLELGDSALYLCASSLETGTPREQFFGPGTRLTVL.